These T cell receptor beta chains were read from a single sample in a study of cytomegalovirus exposure and HLA in healthy donors. The method was immunoSEQ multiplex PCR; TCRdb's version includes in-frame clones alone and lacks a portion of them. In the table there are 90,000 to 110,000 clones, under 85% of which are singletons. Sequenced sample: PBMCs. Receptors were obtained from a man younger than 30 in good health and CMV-seronegative. CDR3s include the opening cysteine and the closing phenylalanine or tryptophan. Clone size is stated in some rows and not others, as once, few, many or a class when expanded.

v_call	clone_size	j_call	cdr3_aa
TRBV7-9	.	TRBJ2-4	CASSLSVPHIQYF
TRBV5-5	.	TRBJ2-1	CASSWSDPDPSSYNEQFF
TRBV6-5	.	TRBJ2-1	CAPNPPSGRMNEQFF
TRBV5-1	.	TRBJ2-1	CASSWGGSGSNEQFF
TRBV7-6	few	TRBJ2-2	CASQPTTGLGVRELFF
TRBV6-1	.	TRBJ1-2	CASGGTLPNYGYTF
TRBV4-1	.	TRBJ2-5	CASSYSYPDGETQYF
TRBV19	.	TRBJ1-1	CASSTGTGGNPNTEAFF
TRBV7-9	.	TRBJ1-1	CASSGGQGVVLNTEAFF
TRBV19	.	TRBJ1-5	CASSMGAAAQHF
TRBV4-3	.	TRBJ1-4	CASSQGQGNEKLFF
TRBV7-2	.	TRBJ2-3	CASSLVGQGARDTQYF
TRBV7-3	once	TRBJ2-5	CASSLKGAGRQGARETQYF
TRBV19	.	TRBJ2-4	CASSGTSGSKNIQYF
TRBV5-1	.	TRBJ2-2	CASSLNPAREVEGTGELFF
TRBV5-1	once	TRBJ1-4	CASSLVAIGVGEEKLFF
TRBV21-1	.	TRBJ2-1	CASSKVPRTSGTHYNEQFF
TRBV5-1	.	TRBJ2-2	CASSLDPAGGGSGELFF
TRBV6-6	few	TRBJ1-1	CASSYSTGWTEAFF
TRBV7-9	.	TRBJ2-7	CASSLVTGVLAYEQYF
TRBV29-1	.	TRBJ1-2	CSVEEGGTYGYTF
TRBV7-9	.	TRBJ2-5	CASSSGLVDTGETQYF
TRBV9	.	TRBJ2-7	CASSPLARLAGTYEQYF
TRBV4-3	few	TRBJ2-7	CASSQSVPGQGGEQYF
TRBV10-2	.	TRBJ1-1	CATNTEGYTEAFF
TRBV10-2	few	TRBJ2-1	CASTLSGEYNEQFF
TRBV11-2	few	TRBJ2-1	CASSLDGDRAEQFF
TRBV19	once	TRBJ1-5	CASSIDLQPQHF